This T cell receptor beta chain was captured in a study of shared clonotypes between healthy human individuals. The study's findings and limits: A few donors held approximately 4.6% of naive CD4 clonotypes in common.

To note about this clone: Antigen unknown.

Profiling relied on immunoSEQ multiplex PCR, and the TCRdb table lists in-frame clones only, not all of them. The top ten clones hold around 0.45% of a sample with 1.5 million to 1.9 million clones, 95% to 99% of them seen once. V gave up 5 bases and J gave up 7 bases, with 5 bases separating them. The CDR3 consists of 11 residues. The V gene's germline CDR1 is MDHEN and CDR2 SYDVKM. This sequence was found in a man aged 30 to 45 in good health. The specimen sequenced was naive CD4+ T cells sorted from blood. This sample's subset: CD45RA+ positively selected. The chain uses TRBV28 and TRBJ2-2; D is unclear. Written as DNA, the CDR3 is TGTGCCAGCAGTCCATACGGGGAGCTGTTTTTT. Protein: CASSPYGELFF.